This T cell receptor beta chain was obtained from a study of regulatory T cells in long-lasting Graves disease. CDR3 regions were amplified by Arm-PCR using iRepertoire HTBI primers to build TCR beta libraries. A single record per CDR3 protein comes from TCRdb applying MiXCR to the multiplex PCR reads. The data hold about 400,000 distinct CDR3 sequences, with roughly 20% observed a single time. Time point in this sample: persistent/refractory GD, antithyroid drugs over 5 years with positive TRAb. The TCR library was made from RNA that had been extracted from PBMCs in TRIzol. Guidelines of the American Thyroid Association were used to diagnose Graves' disease. EDTA tubes collected roughly 9 milliliters of peripheral blood. Material: peripheral blood mononuclear cells (PBMCs), obtained when the disease was refractory, from a patient treated with antithyroid drugs. The receptor comes from a female donor with Graves disease.

The DNA for the CDR3 is TGCAGTGCTAGACCCGGGGACAGCCACTATGGCTACACCTTC. The encoded protein is CSARPGDSHYGYTF. The chain links TRBV20-1 to TRBJ1-2; 7 bases are shared with TRBD1. V was pared by 2 bases and J by 3 bases, with 6 bases of the junction left unmatched. There are 14 residues in the CDR3. Germline values: CDR1 DFQATT, CDR2 SNEGSKA (reference sequence).